The 22 T cell receptor beta chains below come from one sample, sequenced in a study of blood T cell repertoires in COVID-19. The data were produced by immunoSEQ multiplex PCR, yet TCRdb's version contains in-frame clones alone and is incomplete. The sample lists about 300,000 clones, 85% to 90% occurring once. Sequences were obtained from peripheral blood. All receptors derive from a man in his 70s with acute or convalescent COVID-19.

The chain has TRBV5-1 and TRBJ1-2; 7 bases align to TRBD1. The CDR3 is 13 residues long. Germline values: CDR1 SGHRS, CDR2 YFSETQ. V lost 2 bases and J lost 6; bases outside the gene matches: 4. The CDR3 DNA is TGCGCCAGCAGCTTCACAGGGGCGAATGGCTACACCTTC. This gives the protein CASSFTGANGYTF.

The rearrangement uses TRBV5-4 and TRBJ2-3, with 14 bases lining up with TRBD2. From germline, CDR1 is SGHNT and CDR2 YYREEE (reference sequence). The CDR3 has 15 amino acids. Losses at the gene ends were 5 bases for V and 8 bases for J; bases not matched to a gene: 7. CDR3 DNA: TGTGCCAGCAGTAGGACCGGGACTAGCGGGGGTACGCAGTATTTT. This translates into CASSRTGTSGGTQYF. The complete variable domain, with remaining parts taken from reference TRBV5-4 and TRBJ2-3, reads ETGVTQSPTHLIKTRGQQVTLRCSSQSGHNTVSWYQQALGQGPQFIFQYYREEENGRGNFPPRFSGLQFPNYSSELNVNALELDDSALYLCASSRTGTSGGTQYFGPGTRLTVL.

V is TRBV4-3 and J is TRBJ1-4, with D perhaps matching TRBD1 (5 bases). CDR1 and CDR2 from the germline V gene are LGHNA and YSLEER. CDR3 size: 15 residues. Trimming took 1 base from V and 7 from J, leaving 13 bases between them. CDR3 sequence (DNA): TGCGCCAGCAGCCAAGTCCTTGGGCAGGGTGAAAAACTGTTTTTT. Protein product: CASSQVLGQGEKLFF.

This clone was seen only a few times. The chain recombines TRBV20-1 with TRBJ1-2, with D possibly TRBD1 on 5 matching bases. Deletions cut 3 bases from V and 8 bases from J, with 10 bases between. Germline V gene lookup returns CDR1 DFQATT and CDR2 SNEGSKA (reference sequence). This CDR3 has 11 residues. CDR3 DNA: TGCAGTGCTAGTCTAGGGGTAGGCTACACCTTC. As protein: CSASLGVGYTF.

J is TRBJ2-1 and V is TRBV3-1 (or the pseudogene TRBV3-2); TRBD2 matches at 8 bases. Trimming at V came to 3 bases and at J to 9 bases, leaving 7 bases not matched to a gene. CDR3 length: 14 residues. Germline assignment: CDR1 LGHDT and CDR2 YNNKEL (reference sequence). CDR3 residues: CASSHNTGGIEQFF. The CDR3 DNA follows: TGTGCCAGCAGCCATAATACGGGGGGGATTGAGCAGTTCTTC.

V gene TRBV4-2 combines with J gene TRBJ1-4; D gene ambiguous. The CDR3 is 15 amino acids. V was shortened by 0 bases and J by 7 bases, with 12 bases between the two germline ends. The V gene's germline CDR1 is LGHNA and CDR2 YNFKEQ. This chain's CDR3 is CASSQEGGKGEKLFF. In DNA form, the CDR3 reads TGTGCCAGCAGCCAAGAGGGAGGGAAGGGTGAAAAACTGTTTTTT.

The V and J genes are TRBV7-9 and TRBJ1-1, with 8 bases aligning to TRBD1. This CDR3 has 15 amino acids. In germline, CDR1 is SEHNR, CDR2 FQNEAQ (reference sequence). V was clipped by 3 bases and J by 0 bases; unmatched bases: 3. The CDR3 sequence: CASSFDRGLNTEAFF. CDR3 nucleotide sequence: TGTGCCAGCAGCTTTGACAGGGGCTTGAACACTGAAGCTTTCTTT.

The CDR3 protein is CASTWGTFGGYTF. The CDR3 coding sequence is TGTGCCAGCACTTGGGGGACATTCGGTGGCTACACCTTC. The chain is built from TRBV6-5 and TRBJ1-2; tentatively, D is TRBD1 (6 bases). The CDR3 covers 13 residues. Germline V CDR1 and CDR2: MNHEY, SVGAGI. V lost 7 bases, J lost 7 bases, and 16 bases lay in between.

The table lists this clone with a few counts. The chain is built from TRBV19 and TRBJ2-7; TRBD1 is a possible D gene (5 bases). Germline values: CDR1 LNHDA, CDR2 SQIVND (reference sequence). This CDR3 has 15 residues. V lost 3 bases and J 3 bases, leaving 15 bases between the germline ends. The CDR3 region is CASSIGQGPYYEQYF. In DNA form, the CDR3 reads TGTGCCAGTAGTATTGGGCAGGGCCCTTACTACGAGCAGTACTTC.

V is TRBV4-2 and J is TRBJ2-5, with D tentatively TRBD1 (6 bases). Between the trimmed V and J ends, which lost 3 bases and 5 bases, there was a span of 19 bases. The CDR3 sequence is 16 residues long. Germline V gene sequence: CDR1 LGHNA, CDR2 YNFKEQ. Written as DNA, the CDR3 is TGTGCCAGCAGCCAGAGTGGACAGCCGGCCGGGGAGACCCAGTACTTC. Its protein is CASSQSGQPAGETQYF.

This clone was counted a single time. This chain links TRBV27 with TRBJ1-4; possible D gene TRBD1, 5 bases. CDR1 is MNHEY and CDR2 is SMNVEV in the germline V gene (reference sequence). This CDR3 is built from 16 residues. The ends were cut back, 6 bases at V and 7 bases at J, with 21 bases in the middle. The CDR3 bases are TGTGCCAGCAGCCGAACCCCACGGGGGGGTTCTGAAAAACTGTTTTTT. The encoded protein is CASSRTPRGGSEKLFF.

The chain employs TRBV3-1 (or the pseudogene TRBV3-2) and TRBJ1-4, with 11 bases matching TRBD1. V dropped 3 bases and J dropped 8; count of bases not matched to a gene: 5. Germline values: CDR1 LGHDT, CDR2 YNNKEL (reference sequence). The CDR3 is made up of 15 amino acids. In nucleotides, the CDR3 is TGTGCCAGCAGCCACACCGGGACAGGGGGGGAAAAACTGTTTTTT. Protein product: CASSHTGTGGEKLFF.

The chain employs TRBV4-1 and TRBJ2-2; a weak D match, TRBD1 (5 bases). Germline values: CDR1 MGHRA, CDR2 YSYEKL. Trimming pared 2 bases from V and 1 base from J, leaving 11 bases between. The CDR3 is 16 residues long. Here the CDR3 DNA reads TGCGCCAGCAGCCAACAGGGCCAAAAGAACACCGGGGAGCTGTTTTTT. Amino acid sequence: CASSQQGQKNTGELFF.

V usage is TRBV7-2 and J usage is TRBJ2-7, with 12 nucleotides matching TRBD2. Germline values: CDR1 SGHTA, CDR2 FQGNSA. The CDR3 length is 15 residues. V lost 6 bases to trimming and J lost 3 bases; unmatched junction nucleotides: 6. CDR3 amino acids: CASRGGLAGHYEQYF. In DNA, the CDR3 is TGTGCCAGCAGGGGAGGACTAGCGGGGCACTACGAGCAGTACTTC.

This chain connects TRBV19 to TRBJ1-5; a weak D match, TRBD1 (5 bases). In germline, CDR1 is LNHDA, CDR2 SQIVND (reference sequence). Between the trimmed V and J ends, which lost 5 bases and 3 bases, there was a span of 17 bases. The CDR3 has 16 amino acids. The CDR3, as DNA: TGTGCCAGTAGTTCCCCAAGGACAAAGTACAATCAGCCCCAGCATTTT. It codes for CASSSPRTKYNQPQHF.

This sequence joins TRBV3-1 (or the pseudogene TRBV3-2) and TRBJ2-5; 7 bases line up with TRBD1. This CDR3 contains 15 residues. V shed 4 bases and J 2 bases; nucleotides not matched to a gene: 7. Germline loops: CDR1 LGHDT, CDR2 YNNKEL (reference sequence). The CDR3 region is CASSLTGQRQETQYF. The CDR3 nucleotides are TGTGCCAGCAGCCTAACGGGACAGAGACAAGAGACCCAGTACTTC.

This clone was seen at least ten times. V gene TRBV20-1 combines with J gene TRBJ2-7; 7 bases agree with TRBD2. From germline, CDR1 is DFQATT and CDR2 SNEGSKA (reference sequence). CDR3 length equals 17 residues. The trim removed 3 bases at V and 1 base at J, leaving 15 bases unmatched. CDR3 loop: CSASGVAGLGYSYEQYF. CDR3 in DNA: TGCAGTGCTAGTGGGGTAGCGGGTTTAGGGTATTCCTACGAGCAGTACTTC.

The genes are TRBV6-5 and TRBJ1-2; D is unresolved. Germline V CDR1 and CDR2: MNHEY, SVGAGI. The CDR3 covers 14 residues. V gave up 0 bases and J gave up 2 bases, with 7 bases separating them. CDR3 amino acids: CASSYSYENYGYTF. The DNA of the CDR3 is TGTGCCAGCAGTTACTCCTATGAGAACTATGGCTACACCTTC.

The chain combines TRBV28 with TRBJ2-7; TRBD1 agrees at 7 bases. J gave up 2 bases and V 6 bases, and 7 bases lay outside the gene matches. The CDR3 is made up of 14 amino acids. The V gene's germline CDR1 is MDHEN and CDR2 SYDVKM. DNA of the CDR3: TGTGCCAGCAGACCCTCGGGACAGACCTACGAGCAGTACTTC. Translating gives CASRPSGQTYEQYF. Supplemented by reference TRBV28 and TRBJ2-7, the full variable domain reads DVKVTQSSRYLVKRTGEKVFLECVQDMDHENMFWYRQDPGLGLRLIYFSYDVKMKEKGDIPEGYSVSREKKERFSLILESASTNQTSMYLCASRPSGQTYEQYFGPGTRLTVT.

V gene TRBV30 combines with J gene TRBJ1-6; 9 bases align to TRBD1. Trimming removed 0 bases from V and 7 bases from J; junction bases left unmatched: 4. Germline lookup yields CDR1 GTSNPN and CDR2 SVGIG (reference sequence). This CDR3 has 15 amino acids. CDR3 residues: CAWSVRGTGNSPLHF. The CDR3 DNA reads TGTGCCTGGAGTGTACGGGGGACAGGGAATTCACCCCTCCACTTT.

This clone has only one observation. The V and J genes are TRBV11-2 and TRBJ1-2, with D uncertain. V lost 3 bases and J lost 7, with 9 bases in between. The CDR3 sequence is 12 residues long. Germline CDR1 SGHAT, CDR2 FQNNGV. Here the CDR3 DNA reads TGTGCCAGCAGCTTCGCTAGCGGTGGCTACACCTTC. This encodes CASSFASGGYTF.

The chain has TRBV3-1 (or the pseudogene TRBV3-2) and TRBJ2-1; TRBD2 matches at 10 bases. J gave up 8 bases and V 0 bases, and 7 bases lay outside the gene matches. CDR1 and CDR2 from the germline V gene are LGHDT and YNNKEL (reference sequence). There are 16 residues in the CDR3. DNA of the CDR3: TGTGCCAGCAGCCAAGATGAACTAGCGGGAAGGCATGAGCAGTTCTTC. This translates into CASSQDELAGRHEQFF.